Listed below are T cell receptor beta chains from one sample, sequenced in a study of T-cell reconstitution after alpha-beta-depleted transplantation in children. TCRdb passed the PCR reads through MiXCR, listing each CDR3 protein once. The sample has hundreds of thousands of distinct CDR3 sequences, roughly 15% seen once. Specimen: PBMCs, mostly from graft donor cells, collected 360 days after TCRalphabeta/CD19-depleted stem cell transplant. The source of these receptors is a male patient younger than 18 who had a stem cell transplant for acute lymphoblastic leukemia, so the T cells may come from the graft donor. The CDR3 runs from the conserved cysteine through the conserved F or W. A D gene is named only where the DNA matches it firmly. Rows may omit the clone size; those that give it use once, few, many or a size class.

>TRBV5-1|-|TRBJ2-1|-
TGCGCCAGCAGCTCCCGGACCCTTTGGAATGAGCAGTTCTTC
CASSSRTLWNEQFF
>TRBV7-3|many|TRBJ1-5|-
TGTGCCAGCAGCCCCCTTAGGAGGATACTTCAGCCCCAGCATTTT
CASSPLRRILQPQHF
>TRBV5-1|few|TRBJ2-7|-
TGCGCCAGCAGCTCCCTATCTCGACAGCGTACCAACTACGAGCAGTACTTC
CASSSLSRQRTNYEQYF
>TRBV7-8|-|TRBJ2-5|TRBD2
TGTGCCAGCAGCTACCGGGACTACGGCCAAGAGACCCAGTACTTC
CASSYRDYGQETQYF
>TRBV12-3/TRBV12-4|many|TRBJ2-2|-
TGTGCCAGCAGTTCCCTTGACGGGGGAAACACCGGGGAGCTGTTTTTT
CASSSLDGGNTGELFF
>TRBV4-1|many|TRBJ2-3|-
TGCGCCAGCAGCCCGGACTTTTATACGCAGTATTTT
CASSPDFYTQYF
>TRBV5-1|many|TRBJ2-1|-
TGCGCCAGCAGCTTGCCCTCAGGGGCGGGGTACAATGAGCAGTTCTTC
CASSLPSGAGYNEQFF
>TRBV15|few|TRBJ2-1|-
TGTGCCACCAGCGCCAGTTCGTCTGAGCAGTTCTTC
CATSASSSEQFF
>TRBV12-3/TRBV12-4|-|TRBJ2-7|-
TGTGCCAGCAGTTTAGACCTTTCGCAGTACTTC
CASSLDLSQYF
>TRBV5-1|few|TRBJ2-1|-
TGCGCCAGCAGCTTGGTTCAACTAGGCGACTACAATGAGCAGTTCTTC
CASSLVQLGDYNEQFF
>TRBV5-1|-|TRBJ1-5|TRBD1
TGCGCCAGCAGCTTCGGGACAGGGGACCGCGGGGGCAATCAGCCCCAGCATTTT
CASSFGTGDRGGNQPQHF
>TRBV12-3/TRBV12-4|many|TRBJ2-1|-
TGTGCCAGCAGTCCCGACCCCTACAATGAGCAGTTCTTC
CASSPDPYNEQFF
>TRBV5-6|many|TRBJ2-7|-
TGTGCCAGCAGCTTAGATCGGGGACTCCGCTTTTACGAGCAGTACTTC
CASSLDRGLRFYEQYF
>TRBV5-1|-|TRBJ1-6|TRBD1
TGCGCCAGCAGCTCAAATCCGGGACAGGGAGTATTGGCTTCACCCCTCCACTTT
CASSSNPGQGVLASPLHF
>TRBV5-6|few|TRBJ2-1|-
TGTGCCAGCAGCTCCCCCCGGGACTCCAGGAATGAGCAGTTCTTC
CASSSPRDSRNEQFF
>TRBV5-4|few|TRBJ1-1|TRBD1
TGTGCCAGCAGCTCCCGGGACAGGAACACTGAAGCTTTCTTT
CASSSRDRNTEAFF
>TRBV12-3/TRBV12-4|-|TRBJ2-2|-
TGTGCCAGCAGTTTATTTCGGACGAACACCGGGGAGCTGTTTTTT
CASSLFRTNTGELFF
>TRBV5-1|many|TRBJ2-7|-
TGCGCCAGCAGCTTGGCGGGGGGCGGATACGAGCAGTACTTC
CASSLAGGGYEQYF
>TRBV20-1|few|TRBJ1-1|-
TGCAGTGCTAGAGCAATGAACACTGAAGCTTTCTTT
CSARAMNTEAFF
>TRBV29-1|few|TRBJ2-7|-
TGCAGCGTTGAAGGACTTTTCTCCCACGAGCAGTACTTC
CSVEGLFSHEQYF
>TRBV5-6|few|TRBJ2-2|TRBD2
TGTGCCAGCAGCCTCCATATCAGGACTAGCGATACCGGGGAGCTGTTTTTT
CASSLHIRTSDTGELFF
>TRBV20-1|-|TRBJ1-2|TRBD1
TGCAGTGCTAGAGATCTCCCCCAGACAGGGGAGAATGGCTACACCTTC
CSARDLPQTGENGYTF
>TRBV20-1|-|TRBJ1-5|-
TGCAGTGCTAGGGGCGTAGGGGTGCGGAGCCAGCCCCAGCATTTT
CSARGVGVRSQPQHF
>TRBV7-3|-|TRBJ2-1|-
TGTGCCAGCAGCTTAACTGGGGGTAGTAATTCCTACAATGAGCAGTTCTTC
CASSLTGGSNSYNEQFF
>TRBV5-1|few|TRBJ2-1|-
TGCGCCAGCAGCTCGAGAACATGGAGTTCCTACAATGAGCAGTTCTTC
CASSSRTWSSYNEQFF
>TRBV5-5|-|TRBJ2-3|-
TGTGCCAGCAGCTTTCAAAATTTTCGACAGTCCACAGATACGCAGTATTTT
CASSFQNFRQSTDTQYF
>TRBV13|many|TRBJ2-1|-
TGTGCCAGCAGCTTAGAAACTGAGCAGTTCTTC
CASSLETEQFF
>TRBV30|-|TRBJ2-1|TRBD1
TGTGCCTGGAGTCGTAGACCCGGGACAGGGCGTATCCTGAGCTCCTACAATGAGCAGTTCTTC
CAWSRRPGTGRILSSYNEQFF
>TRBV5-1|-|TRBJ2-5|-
TGCGCCAGCAGCTTGACGTGGGTCGGCGAGACCCAGTACTTC
CASSLTWVGETQYF
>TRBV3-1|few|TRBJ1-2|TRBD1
TGTGCCAGCAGGAAAGAGGGGGCTGGTGGCTACACCTTC
CASRKEGAGGYTF
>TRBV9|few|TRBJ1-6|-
TGTGCCAGCAGCGTTACACGGACTAATTCACCCCTCCACTTT
CASSVTRTNSPLHF
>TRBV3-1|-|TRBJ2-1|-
TGTGCCAGCAGCCCAGCGGCCCCCTCCTACAATGAGCAGTTCTTC
CASSPAAPSYNEQFF
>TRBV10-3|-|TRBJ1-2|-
TGTGCCATCAGTTTACAGGGTTATGGCTACACCTTC
CAISLQGYGYTF
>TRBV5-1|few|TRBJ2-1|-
TGCGCCAGCAGCTCGCCCGATAGTGGGCAGTTCTTC
CASSSPDSGQFF
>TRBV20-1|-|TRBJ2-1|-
TGCAGTGCCCCGACTAGGAGCTCCTACAATGAGCAGTTCTTC
CSAPTRSSYNEQFF
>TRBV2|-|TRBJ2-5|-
TGTGCCAGCAGTGCCCTTGGCAGCCAAGAGACCCAGTACTTC
CASSALGSQETQYF
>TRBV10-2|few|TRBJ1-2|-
TGCGCCACCTTGATTGCTTCAGGGCCCTATGGCTACACCTTC
CATLIASGPYGYTF
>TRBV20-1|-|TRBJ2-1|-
TGCAGTGCTATAACAGCGGATAGCTCCTACAATGAGCAGTTCTTC
CSAITADSSYNEQFF
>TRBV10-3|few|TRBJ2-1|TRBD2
TGTGCCATCAGTGACGCTAGCGGGAGGCATGAGCAGTTCTTC
CAISDASGRHEQFF
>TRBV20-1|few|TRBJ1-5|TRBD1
TGCAGTGCTAGAGCCCAGGGGGCGTCTAACCAGCCCCAGCATTTT
CSARAQGASNQPQHF
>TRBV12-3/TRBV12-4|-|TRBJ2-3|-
TGTGCCAGCAGTTTCGCAGTTACAGATACGCAGTATTTT
CASSFAVTDTQYF
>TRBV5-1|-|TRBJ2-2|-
TGCGCCAGCAGCCTACAGGAGAACACCGGGGAGCTGTTTTTT
CASSLQENTGELFF
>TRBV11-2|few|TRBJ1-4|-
TGTGCCAGCAGCTTACCTTGGGGTTTGGGTGAAAAACTGTTTTTT
CASSLPWGLGEKLFF
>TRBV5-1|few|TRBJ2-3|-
TGCGCCAGCAGAGTAGGGGTCGGGCAGGTGGATACGCAGTATTTT
CASRVGVGQVDTQYF
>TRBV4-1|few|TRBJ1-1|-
TGCGCCAGCAGCCAAGGGGCGGTGAGCACTGAAGCTTTCTTT
CASSQGAVSTEAFF
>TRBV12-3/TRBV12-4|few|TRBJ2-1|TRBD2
TGTGCCAGCAGTTTAGGGGGAGGGTGGGATGAGCAGTTCTTC
CASSLGGGWDEQFF
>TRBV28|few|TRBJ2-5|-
TGTGCCAGCGGACCTCCGTGGGGCCAAGAGACCCAGTACTTC
CASGPPWGQETQYF